The T cell receptor (beta chain) described here comes from a study of CD8 T cells in ankylosing spondylitis. Generation of TCR beta libraries employed quantitative 5'-RACE incorporating molecular barcodes. One entry per CDR3 protein results from TCRdb running MiXCR on the 5' RACE reads. This table has 220,000 or so distinct CDR3 sequences, roughly a tenth appearing once. This clonotype was counted many times. Its antigen remains unidentified. The trim removed 6 bases at V and 4 bases at J, leaving 11 bases unmatched. The CDR3 totals 17 residues. Points from the study as a whole: Past studies reported some motif variants in reactive arthritis synovial fluid and blood. Made up of several highly homologous variants, a TCR beta motif appeared characteristic of ankylosing spondylitis blood. The study looked at matched synovial fluid samples from ankylosing spondylitis patients. Disease-linked clones were reported to be significantly enriched there.

The origin of this receptor is a male donor with ankylosing spondylitis or in good health (not recorded which). Source material: blood, either unsorted or a sorted T cell fraction (not recorded which). V gene TRBV12-3 or TRBV12-4 combines with J gene TRBJ2-2; 10 bases align to TRBD2. CDR3 coding DNA: TGTGCCAGCAGCCCTATAGCGGGGGGCCAAATCACCGGGGAGCTGTTTTTT. The encoded protein is CASSPIAGGQITGELFF.